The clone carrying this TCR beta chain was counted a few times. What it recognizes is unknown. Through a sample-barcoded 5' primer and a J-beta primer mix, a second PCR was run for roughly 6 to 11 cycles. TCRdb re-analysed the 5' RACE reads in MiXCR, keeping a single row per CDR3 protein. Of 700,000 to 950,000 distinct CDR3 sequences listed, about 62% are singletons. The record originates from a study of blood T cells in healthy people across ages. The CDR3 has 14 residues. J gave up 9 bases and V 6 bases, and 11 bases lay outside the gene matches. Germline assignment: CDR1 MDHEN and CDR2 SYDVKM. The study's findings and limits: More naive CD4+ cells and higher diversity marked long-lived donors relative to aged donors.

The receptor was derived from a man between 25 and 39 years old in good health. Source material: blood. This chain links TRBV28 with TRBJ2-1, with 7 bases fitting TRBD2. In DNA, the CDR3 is TGTGCCAGCAGCTGGGGGGGGACGTACGCTGAGCAGTTCTTC. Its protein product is CASSWGGTYAEQFF.